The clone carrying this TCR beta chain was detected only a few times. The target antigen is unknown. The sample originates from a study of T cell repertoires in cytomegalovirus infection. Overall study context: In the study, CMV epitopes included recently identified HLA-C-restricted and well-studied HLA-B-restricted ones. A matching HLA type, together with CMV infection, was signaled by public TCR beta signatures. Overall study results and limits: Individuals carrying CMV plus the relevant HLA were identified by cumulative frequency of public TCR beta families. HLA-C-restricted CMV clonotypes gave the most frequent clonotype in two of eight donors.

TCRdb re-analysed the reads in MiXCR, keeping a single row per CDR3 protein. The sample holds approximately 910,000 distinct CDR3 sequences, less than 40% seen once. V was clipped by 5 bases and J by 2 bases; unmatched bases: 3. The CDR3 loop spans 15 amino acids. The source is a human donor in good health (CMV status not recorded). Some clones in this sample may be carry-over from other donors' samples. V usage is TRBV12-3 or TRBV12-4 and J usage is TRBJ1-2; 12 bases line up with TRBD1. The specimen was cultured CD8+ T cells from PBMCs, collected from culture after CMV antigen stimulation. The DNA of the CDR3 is TGTGCCAGCAGTGGGACAGGGGGCACAAACTATGGCTACACCTTC. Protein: CASSGTGGTNYGYTF.